Included here is one TCR beta chain sequence, with context. This sample was taken from a study of blood T cell repertoires in COVID-19. Study details: Sample material is recorded as cDNA or gDNA derived from T cells, B-cell-depleted T cells, or PBMCs.

Clones were read by immunoSEQ multiplex PCR, and TCRdb kept only the in-frame ones, dropping some. Here the sample spans some 670,000 clones, around 89% being singletons. V lost 7 bases, J lost 9 bases, and 13 bases stayed unmatched. From germline, CDR1 is SNHLY and CDR2 FYNNEI. The CDR3 consists of 16 residues. V and J are TRBV2 and TRBJ2-1, with TRBD2 identical over 12 bases. The receptor comes from a woman aged 18-29 years with acute or convalescent COVID-19. The sequencing input was peripheral blood. CDR3 protein: CASNPRPSGGVGEQFF. The CDR3 coding sequence is TGTGCCAGCAACCCCCGGCCTAGCGGGGGGGTTGGTGAGCAGTTCTTC.